These 5 T cell receptor beta chains originate from one sample sequenced in a study of T cell responses to AZD1222 COVID-19 vaccine. TCRdb's table, derived via immunoSEQ multiplex PCR, lists solely in-frame clones and lacks some. The data contain approximately 190,000 clones, 80% to 95% of them seen just once; the ten biggest clones take up 1%. This specimen was peripheral blood, taken 28 days after the second AZD1222 dose. All receptors derive from an adult who received the AZD1222 COVID-19 vaccine.

CDR3 residues: CASSPQARQPIYGYTF. In DNA, the CDR3 is TGTGCCAGCTCACCACAGGCGAGACAGCCTATCTATGGCTACACCTTC. The gene calls are TRBV18 and TRBJ1-2, with D tentatively TRBD1 (5 bases). Germline V gives CDR1 KGHSH, CDR2 LQKENI. The CDR3 is 16 amino acids. Trimming shortened V by 1 base and J by 4 bases, and 16 bases separated the two germline ends. The full variable domain, rest sourced from reference TRBV18 and TRBJ1-2, is NAGVMQNPRHLVRRRGQEARLRCSPMKGHSHVYWYRQLPEEGLKFMVYLQKENIIDESGMPKERFSAEFPKEGPSILRIQQVVRGDSAAYFCASSPQARQPIYGYTFGSGTRLTVV.

The chain is built from TRBV7-2 and TRBJ2-2; 9 bases line up with TRBD2. CDR3 length equals 17 residues. CDR1 is SGHTA, CDR2 FQGNSA, per germline. The V and J ends lost 7 bases and 5 bases, in that order; junction bases with no gene match: 14. As DNA, the CDR3 is TGTGCCAGCACCCCCTGGGCGGGGGGGCCGAGGACCGGGGAGCTGTTTTTT. It yields the protein CASTPWAGGPRTGELFF. Drawing the rest from reference TRBV7-2 and TRBJ2-2, the complete variable domain is GAGVSQSPSNKVTEKGKDVELRCDPISGHTALYWYRQSLGQGLEFLIYFQGNSAPDKSGLPSDRFSAERTGGSVSTLTIQRTQQEDSAVYLCASTPWAGGPRTGELFFGEGSRLTVL.

This clone was seen just once. The chain combines TRBV19 with TRBJ1-1, with 7 bases lining up with TRBD1. This CDR3 spans 15 amino acids. Germline V CDR1 and CDR2: LNHDA, SQIVND (reference sequence). V shed 3 bases and J 2 bases; nucleotides not matched to a gene: 6. The CDR3 sequence: CASSMHGTANTEAFF. The CDR3 nucleotides read TGTGCCAGTAGTATGCACGGGACAGCTAACACTGAAGCTTTCTTT. Filled out from reference TRBV19 and TRBJ1-1, the complete variable domain reads DGGITQSPKYLFRKEGQNVTLSCEQNLNHDAMYWYRQDPGQGLRLIYYSQIVNDFQKGDIAEGYSVSREKKESFPLTVTSAQKNPTAFYLCASSMHGTANTEAFFGQGTRLTVV.

The chain has TRBV5-1 and TRBJ2-5, with 7 bases lining up with TRBD1. CDR1 is SGHRS and CDR2 is YFSETQ in the germline V gene. This CDR3 region has 15 residues. Trimming took 4 bases from V and 1 from J; bases not matched to a gene: 7. DNA for the CDR3: TGCGCCAGCAGCCTGAAACAGGGGTCCCAAGAGACCCAGTACTTC. It yields the protein CASSLKQGSQETQYF.

This clone was seen a single time. V gene TRBV25-1 combines with J gene TRBJ1-1; D remains unclear. Germline V CDR1 and CDR2: MGHDK, SYGVNS. This CDR3 has 17 amino acids. With 7 bases removed from V and 0 bases from J, the gap between germline ends came to 21 bases. The CDR3 DNA follows: TGTGCCAGCACCGGGAAGAGGGAGCGCACCATGAACACTGAAGCTTTCTTT. Its protein is CASTGKRERTMNTEAFF.